This entry lists 14 T cell receptor beta chains sequenced from one sample in a study of naive and memory T cell subsets. Notes on the study in general: Possibly reflecting memory cells re-expressing CD45RA, a few larger clonotypes occurred in naive repertoires, especially CD8.

No antigens are known for them. Two oligonucleotides, mixed equimolar, formed the beta constant-region primer covering TRBC1 and TRBC2. Nested alpha and beta constant-region primers with the SP2 primer drove four PCR rounds on ligated cDNA. TCRdb redid the calling of the UMI-ligation and nested PCR reads with MiXCR, one entry per CDR3 protein. The table includes more than 120,000 distinct CDR3 sequences, around 21% detected once. Sequenced material: naive CD8+ T cells from blood. These TCRs come from a human donor in good health.

This clonotype showed up just a few times. The chain carries TRBV28 and TRBJ2-7; tentatively, D is TRBD1 (6 bases). This CDR3 has 13 amino acids. CDR1 MDHEN and CDR2 SYDVKM come from the germline V gene. Trimming shortened V by 2 bases and J by 7 bases, and 12 bases separated the two germline ends. CDR3 nucleotides: TGTGCCAGCAGTTTACACAGGGTTTTGGAGCAGTACTTC. Its translation: CASSLHRVLEQYF.

V is TRBV7-8 and J is TRBJ1-2, with D perhaps TRBD1 (5 bases). Germline V CDR1 and CDR2: SGHVS, FQNEAQ. V was cut by 8 bases and J by 2 bases, with 21 bases left in between. The length of the CDR3 is 16 residues. The CDR3 is CASHNPNQGINYGYTF. CDR3 nucleotides: TGTGCCAGCCACAACCCCAATCAGGGAATCAACTATGGCTACACCTTC.

In its sample, this clonotype was seen a few times. The V call is TRBV6-7, the J call TRBJ2-7, with unresolved D. TRBV6-7 belongs to the ORF category, with a function that is uncertain. CDR3 length: 19 amino acids. Trimming took 6 bases from V and 3 from J, leaving 30 bases between them. CDR3 residues: CASRPSRRAALPVGYEQYF. CDR3 sequence (DNA): TGTGCCAGCAGACCGTCTCGCCGGGCAGCCCTCCCAGTCGGCTACGAGCAGTACTTC.

The chain links TRBV20-1 to TRBJ2-7; 7 bases match TRBD2. V was pared by 4 bases and J by 2 bases, with 5 bases of the junction left unmatched. Germline V lookup: CDR1 DFQATT, CDR2 SNEGSKA (reference sequence). CDR3 length: 13 residues. In DNA form, the CDR3 reads TGCAGTGCTACCGGGACTACCGCCTACGAGCAGTACTTC. Protein sequence: CSATGTTAYEQYF.

This clonotype showed up just a few times. This chain uses TRBV20-1 with TRBJ1-4; D not certain. Germline CDR1 DFQATT, CDR2 SNEGSKA (reference sequence). The CDR3 loop spans 18 amino acids. V lost 1 base and J 8 bases, leaving 26 bases between the germline ends. This CDR3 reads CSARVSQPNVTPEEKLFF. The CDR3 DNA is TGCAGTGCTAGAGTGAGCCAGCCGAATGTTACCCCCGAAGAAAAACTGTTTTTT.

This clonotype has a single count. This rearrangement joins TRBV28 to TRBJ2-3; D possibly matches TRBD1 or TRBD2 (5 bases each). Trimming stripped 4 bases from V and 3 bases from J, with 5 bases between. The CDR3 is 12 residues long. The germline V gene has CDR1 MDHEN and CDR2 SYDVKM. The CDR3 loop reads CASSWGTDTQYF. For the CDR3, the DNA is TGTGCCAGCAGTTGGGGGACAGATACGCAGTATTTT. The complete variable domain, with remaining parts taken from reference TRBV28 and TRBJ2-3, reads DVKVTQSSRYLVKRTGEKVFLECVQDMDHENMFWYRQDPGLGLRLIYFSYDVKMKEKGDIPEGYSVSREKKERFSLILESASTNQTSMYLCASSWGTDTQYFGPGTRLTVL.

This rearrangement joins TRBV29-1 to TRBJ1-1; D gene uncertain. Per germline, CDR1 SQVTM and CDR2 ANQGSEA. The CDR3 loop spans 14 amino acids. Trimming shortened V by 0 bases and J by 1 base, and 9 bases separated the two germline ends. The CDR3 sequence is CSVEDPSENTEAFF. CDR3 in DNA: TGCAGCGTTGAAGATCCCAGCGAGAACACTGAAGCTTTCTTT.

This chain joins TRBV3-1 and TRBJ2-4; maybe TRBD2 (5 bases). Germline-derived CDR1 and CDR2 are LGHDT and YNNKEL (reference sequence). The V and J ends lost 7 bases and 5 bases respectively, with 12 bases between them. The CDR3 sequence is 13 residues long. CDR3 loop: CASTRLGENIQYF. The CDR3 coding sequence is TGTGCCAGCACACGTTTGGGAGAAAACATTCAGTACTTC.

The chain couples TRBV9 to TRBJ2-7, with a tentative D call TRBD1 (6 bases). From germline, CDR1 is SGDLS and CDR2 YYNGEE. Trimming took 5 bases from V and 2 from J, leaving 14 bases between them. The CDR3 consists of 14 residues. In DNA form, the CDR3 reads TGTGCCAGCAGTATGGACAGTAATCCCTACGAGCAGTACTTC. This codes for CASSMDSNPYEQYF.

This clonotype was seen only a few times. The rearrangement joins TRBV7-9 to TRBJ2-3, with a tentative D call TRBD1 (6 bases). CDR1 is SEHNR and CDR2 is FQNEAQ in the germline V gene (reference sequence). The CDR3 runs 13 residues. Deletions cut 5 bases from V and 3 bases from J, with 9 bases between. The CDR3 DNA follows: TGTGCCAGCAGCCAAACAGGGACAGATACGCAGTATTTT. Its protein is CASSQTGTDTQYF.

This clonotype was detected only a few times. The chain carries TRBV6-2 or TRBV6-3 and TRBJ2-7; D is unclear. Trimming cost V 0 bases and J 3 bases, with 9 bases left between them. CDR1 is MNHEY, CDR2 SVGEGT, per germline. The CDR3 is 14 residues long. CDR3 coding DNA: TGTGCCAGCAGTTACTCGCCAGGTTTCTACGAGCAGTACTTC. Protein product: CASSYSPGFYEQYF.

The V and J genes are TRBV29-1 and TRBJ2-7; D call uncertain. The germline V and J ends were trimmed by 1 base and 5 bases, with 3 bases remaining between them. Germline V gene lookup returns CDR1 SQVTM and CDR2 ANQGSEA. This CDR3 is 10 amino acids long. The CDR3 loop reads CSVEGDEQYF. The DNA of the CDR3 is TGCAGCGTTGAAGGAGACGAGCAGTACTTC.

The chain is built from TRBV5-1 and TRBJ2-1; no clear D gene. V lost 3 bases, J lost 9 bases, and 13 bases lay in between. Germline loops: CDR1 SGHRS, CDR2 YFSETQ. This CDR3 contains 13 residues. The CDR3 nucleotides are TGCGCCAGCAGCTATGGGTCCGCCTCTGAGCAGTTCTTC. Translation gives CASSYGSASEQFF.

This clonotype was counted at least ten times. The rearrangement links TRBV12-3 or TRBV12-4 to TRBJ2-7, with 10 positions matching TRBD1. This CDR3 is 14 amino acids long. V trimming: 5 bases; J trimming: 6 bases; junction bases outside the gene matches: 7. The CDR3 reads CASSPGTGAREQYF. The CDR3 DNA follows: TGTGCCAGCAGTCCCGGGACAGGGGCCCGCGAGCAGTACTTC.